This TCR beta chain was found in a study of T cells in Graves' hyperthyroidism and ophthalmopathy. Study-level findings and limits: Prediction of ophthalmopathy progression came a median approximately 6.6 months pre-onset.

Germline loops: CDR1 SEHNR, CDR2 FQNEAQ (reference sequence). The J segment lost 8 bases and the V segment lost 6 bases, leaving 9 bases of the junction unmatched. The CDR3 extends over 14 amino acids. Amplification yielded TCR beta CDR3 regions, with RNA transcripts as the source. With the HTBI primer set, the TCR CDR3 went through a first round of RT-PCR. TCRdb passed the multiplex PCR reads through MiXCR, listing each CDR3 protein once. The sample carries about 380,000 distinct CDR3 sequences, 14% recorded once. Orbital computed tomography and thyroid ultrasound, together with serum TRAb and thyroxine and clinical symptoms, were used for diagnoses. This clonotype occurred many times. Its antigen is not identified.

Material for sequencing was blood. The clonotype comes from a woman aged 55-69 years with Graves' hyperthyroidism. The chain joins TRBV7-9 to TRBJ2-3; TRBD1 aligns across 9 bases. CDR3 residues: CASSSDRGRRTQYF. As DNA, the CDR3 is TGTGCCAGCAGTTCGGACAGGGGACGTCGTACGCAGTATTTT.